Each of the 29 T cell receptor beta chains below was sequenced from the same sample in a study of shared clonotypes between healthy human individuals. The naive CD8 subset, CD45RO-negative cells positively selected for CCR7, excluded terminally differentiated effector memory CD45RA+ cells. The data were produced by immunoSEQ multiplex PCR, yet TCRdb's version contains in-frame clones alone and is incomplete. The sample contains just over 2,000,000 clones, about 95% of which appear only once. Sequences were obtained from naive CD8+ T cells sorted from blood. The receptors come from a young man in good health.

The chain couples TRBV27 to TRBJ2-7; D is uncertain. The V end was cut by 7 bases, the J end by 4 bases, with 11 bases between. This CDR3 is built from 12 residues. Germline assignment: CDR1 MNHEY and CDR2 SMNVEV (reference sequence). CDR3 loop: CASIAAGYEQYF. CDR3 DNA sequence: TGTGCCAGCATCGCGGCCGGGTACGAGCAGTACTTC.

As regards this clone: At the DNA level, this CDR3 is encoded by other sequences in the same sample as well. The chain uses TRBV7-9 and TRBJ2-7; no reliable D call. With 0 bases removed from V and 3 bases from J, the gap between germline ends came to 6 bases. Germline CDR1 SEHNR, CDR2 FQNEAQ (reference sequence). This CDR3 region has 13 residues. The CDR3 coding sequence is TGTGCCAGCAGCTTAGCGTCAGTCTACGAGCAGTACTTC. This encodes CASSLASVYEQYF.

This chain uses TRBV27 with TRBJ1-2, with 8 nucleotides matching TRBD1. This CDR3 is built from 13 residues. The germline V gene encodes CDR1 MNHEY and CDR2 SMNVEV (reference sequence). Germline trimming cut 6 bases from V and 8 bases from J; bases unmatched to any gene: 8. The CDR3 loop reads CASSPGTGLGYTF. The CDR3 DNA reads TGTGCCAGCAGCCCCGGGACAGGCCTCGGCTACACCTTC.

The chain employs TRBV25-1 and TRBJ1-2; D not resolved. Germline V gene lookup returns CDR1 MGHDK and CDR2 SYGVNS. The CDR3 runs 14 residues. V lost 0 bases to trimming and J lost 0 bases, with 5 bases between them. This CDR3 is CASSEYGPNYGYTF. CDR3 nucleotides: TGTGCCAGCAGTGAATACGGCCCTAACTATGGCTACACCTTC.

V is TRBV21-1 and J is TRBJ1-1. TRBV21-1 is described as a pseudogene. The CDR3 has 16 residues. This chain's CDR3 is CASSKGEGTLNTEAFF. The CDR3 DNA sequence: TGTGCCAGCAGCAAAGGGGAAGGGACGTTGAACACTGAAGCTTTCTTT.

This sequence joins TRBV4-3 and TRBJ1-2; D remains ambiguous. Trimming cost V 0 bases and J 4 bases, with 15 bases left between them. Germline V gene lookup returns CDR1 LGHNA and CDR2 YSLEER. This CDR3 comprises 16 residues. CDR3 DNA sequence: TGCGCCAGCAGCCAAGATCGAGCCACCTGGGGCTATGGCTACACCTTC. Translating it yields CASSQDRATWGYGYTF.

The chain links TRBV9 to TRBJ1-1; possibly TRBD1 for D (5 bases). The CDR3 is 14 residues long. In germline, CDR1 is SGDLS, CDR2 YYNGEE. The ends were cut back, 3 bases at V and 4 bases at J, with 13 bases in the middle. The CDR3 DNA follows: TGTGCCAGCAGCGCAGGTGGGGGAAGCACTGAAGCTTTCTTT. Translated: CASSAGGGSTEAFF. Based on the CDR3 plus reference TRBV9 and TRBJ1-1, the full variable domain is DSGVTQTPKHLITATGQRVTLRCSPRSGDLSVYWYQQSLDQGLQFLIQYYNGEERAKGNILERFSAQQFPDLHSELNLSSLELGDSALYFCASSAGGGSTEAFFGQGTRLTVV.

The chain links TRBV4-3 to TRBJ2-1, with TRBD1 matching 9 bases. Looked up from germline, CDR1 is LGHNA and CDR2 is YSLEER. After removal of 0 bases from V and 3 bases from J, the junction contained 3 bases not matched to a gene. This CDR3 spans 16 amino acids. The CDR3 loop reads CASSQDWTGVYNEQFF. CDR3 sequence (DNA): TGCGCCAGCAGCCAAGATTGGACAGGGGTCTACAATGAGCAGTTCTTC.

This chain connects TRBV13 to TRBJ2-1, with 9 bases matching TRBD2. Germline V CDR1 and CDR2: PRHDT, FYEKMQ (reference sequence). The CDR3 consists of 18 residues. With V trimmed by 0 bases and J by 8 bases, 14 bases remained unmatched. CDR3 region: CASSLGTSGLWRPDEQFF. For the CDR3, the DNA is TGTGCCAGCAGCTTAGGTACTAGCGGGCTGTGGCGACCCGATGAGCAGTTCTTC. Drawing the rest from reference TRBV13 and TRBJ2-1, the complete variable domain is AAGVIQSPRHLIKEKRETATLKCYPIPRHDTVYWYQQGPGQDPQFLISFYEKMQSDKGSIPDRFSAQQFSDYHSELNMSSLELGDSALYFCASSLGTSGLWRPDEQFFGPGTRLTVL.

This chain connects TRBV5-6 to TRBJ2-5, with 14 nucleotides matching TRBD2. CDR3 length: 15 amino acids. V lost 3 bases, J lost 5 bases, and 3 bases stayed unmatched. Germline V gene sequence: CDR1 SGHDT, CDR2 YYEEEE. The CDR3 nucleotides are TGTGCCAGCAGCTCGGGACTAGCGGGAGTTGAGACCCAGTACTTC. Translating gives CASSSGLAGVETQYF. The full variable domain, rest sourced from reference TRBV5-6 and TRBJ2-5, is DAGVTQSPTHLIKTRGQQVTLRCSPKSGHDTVSWYQQALGQGPQFIFQYYEEEERQRGNFPDRFSGHQFPNYSSELNVNALLLGDSALYLCASSSGLAGVETQYFGPGTRLLVL.

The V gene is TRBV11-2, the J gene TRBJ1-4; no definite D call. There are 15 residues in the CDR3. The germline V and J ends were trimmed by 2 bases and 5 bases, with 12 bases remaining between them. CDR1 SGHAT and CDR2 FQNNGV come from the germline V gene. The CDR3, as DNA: TGTGCCAGCAGCTTACATTCTGGGAACAATGAAAAACTGTTTTTT. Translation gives CASSLHSGNNEKLFF.

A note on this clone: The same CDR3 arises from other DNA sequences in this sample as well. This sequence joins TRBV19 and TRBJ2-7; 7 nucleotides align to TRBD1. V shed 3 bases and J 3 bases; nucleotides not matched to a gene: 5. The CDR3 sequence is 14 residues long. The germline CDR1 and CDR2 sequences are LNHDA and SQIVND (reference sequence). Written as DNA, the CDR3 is TGTGCCAGTAGTATTCGGGACAGCTTCTACGAGCAGTACTTC. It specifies CASSIRDSFYEQYF.

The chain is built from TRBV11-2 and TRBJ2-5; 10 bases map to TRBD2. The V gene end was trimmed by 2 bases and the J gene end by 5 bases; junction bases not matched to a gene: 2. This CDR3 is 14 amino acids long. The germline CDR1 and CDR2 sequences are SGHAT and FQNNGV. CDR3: CASSLSSGRETQYF. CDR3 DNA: TGTGCCAGCAGCTTAAGTAGCGGGAGGGAGACCCAGTACTTC.

The CDR3 bases are TGTGCCTGGAGTAGTATAGGGGGAAGCTACACCTTC. Translated: CAWSSIGGSYTF. The chain joins TRBV30 to TRBJ1-2; D perhaps matches TRBD1 (6 bases). V was pared by 2 bases and J by 9 bases, with 13 bases between. Germline assignment: CDR1 GTSNPN and CDR2 SVGIG (reference sequence). This CDR3 is built from 12 residues.

CDR3 nucleotides: TGCGCCAGCACAAGGTCAGCCGTGGCTAGCCCAGATACGCAGTATTTT. Translated: CASTRSAVASPDTQYF. The chain has TRBV4-3 and TRBJ2-3; maybe TRBD2 (5 bases). Deletions cut 7 bases from V and 4 bases from J, with 21 bases between. The CDR3 totals 16 residues. Looked up from germline, CDR1 is LGHNA and CDR2 is YSLEER.

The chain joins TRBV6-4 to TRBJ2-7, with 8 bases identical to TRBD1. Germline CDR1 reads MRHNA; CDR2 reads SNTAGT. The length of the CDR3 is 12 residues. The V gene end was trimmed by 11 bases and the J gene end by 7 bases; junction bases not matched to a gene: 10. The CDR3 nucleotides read TGTGCCCGACTAACCAGGGGGCAAGAGCAGTACTTC. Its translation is CARLTRGQEQYF.

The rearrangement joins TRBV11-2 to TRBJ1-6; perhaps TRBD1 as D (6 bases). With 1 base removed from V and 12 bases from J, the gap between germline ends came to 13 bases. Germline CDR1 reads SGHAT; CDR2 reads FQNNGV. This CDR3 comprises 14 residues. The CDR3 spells CASSLAGQGGPLHF. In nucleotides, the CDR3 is TGTGCCAGCAGCTTAGCGGGACAAGGGGGACCCCTCCACTTT. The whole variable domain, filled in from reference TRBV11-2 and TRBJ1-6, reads EAGVAQSPRYKIIEKRQSVAFWCNPISGHATLYWYQQILGQGPKLLIQFQNNGVVDDSQLPKDRFSAERLKGVDSTLKIQPAKLEDSAVYLCASSLAGQGGPLHFGNGTRLTVT.

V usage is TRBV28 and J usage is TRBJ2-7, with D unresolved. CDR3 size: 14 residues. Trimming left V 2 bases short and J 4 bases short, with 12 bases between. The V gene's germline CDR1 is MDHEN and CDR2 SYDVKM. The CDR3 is CASSLRVVGYEQYF. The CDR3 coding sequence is TGTGCCAGCAGTTTAAGGGTGGTAGGTTACGAGCAGTACTTC.

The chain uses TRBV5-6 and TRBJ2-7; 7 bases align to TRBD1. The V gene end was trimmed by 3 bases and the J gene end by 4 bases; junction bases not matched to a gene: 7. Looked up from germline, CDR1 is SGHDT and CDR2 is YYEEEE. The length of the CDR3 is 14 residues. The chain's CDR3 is CASSSGTEGYEQYF. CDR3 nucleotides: TGTGCCAGCAGCTCCGGGACAGAGGGATACGAGCAGTACTTC. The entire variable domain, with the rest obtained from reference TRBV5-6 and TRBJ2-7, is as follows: DAGVTQSPTHLIKTRGQQVTLRCSPKSGHDTVSWYQQALGQGPQFIFQYYEEEERQRGNFPDRFSGHQFPNYSSELNVNALLLGDSALYLCASSSGTEGYEQYFGPGTRLTVT.

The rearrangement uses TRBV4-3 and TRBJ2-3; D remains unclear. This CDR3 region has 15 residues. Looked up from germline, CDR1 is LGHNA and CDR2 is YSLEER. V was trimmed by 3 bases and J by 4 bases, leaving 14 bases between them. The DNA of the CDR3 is TGCGCCAGCAGCCACCAGTGGGATCTCTCAGATACGCAGTATTTT. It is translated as CASSHQWDLSDTQYF.

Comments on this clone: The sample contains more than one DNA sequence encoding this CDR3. CDR3 coding DNA: TGCGCCAGCAGCTTGTTCTCCGGGTCATACGAGCAGTACTTC. Its protein product is CASSLFSGSYEQYF. This chain links TRBV5-1 with TRBJ2-7, with D unclear. Trimming pared 1 base from V and 4 bases from J, leaving 12 bases between. The CDR3 is 14 amino acids. Germline V gives CDR1 SGHRS, CDR2 YFSETQ.

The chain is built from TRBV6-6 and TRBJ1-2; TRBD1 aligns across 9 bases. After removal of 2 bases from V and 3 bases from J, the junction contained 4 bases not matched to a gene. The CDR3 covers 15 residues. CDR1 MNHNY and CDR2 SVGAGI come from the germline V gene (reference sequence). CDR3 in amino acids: CASSYGTGSYYGYTF. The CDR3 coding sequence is TGTGCCAGCAGTTACGGGACAGGGTCCTACTATGGCTACACCTTC.

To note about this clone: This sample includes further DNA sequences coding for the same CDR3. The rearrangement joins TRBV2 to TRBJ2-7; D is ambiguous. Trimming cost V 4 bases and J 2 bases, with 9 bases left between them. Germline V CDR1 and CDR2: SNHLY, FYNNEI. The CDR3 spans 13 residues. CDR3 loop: CASSGLSAYEQYF. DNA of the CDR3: TGTGCCAGCAGTGGGCTATCCGCCTACGAGCAGTACTTC.

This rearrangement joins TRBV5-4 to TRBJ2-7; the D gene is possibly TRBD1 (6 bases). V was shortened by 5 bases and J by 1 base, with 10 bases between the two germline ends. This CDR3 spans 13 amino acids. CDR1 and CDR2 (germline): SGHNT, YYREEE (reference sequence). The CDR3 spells CASRTQGSYEQYF. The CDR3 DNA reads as TGTGCCAGCAGAACTCAGGGGTCCTACGAGCAGTACTTC.

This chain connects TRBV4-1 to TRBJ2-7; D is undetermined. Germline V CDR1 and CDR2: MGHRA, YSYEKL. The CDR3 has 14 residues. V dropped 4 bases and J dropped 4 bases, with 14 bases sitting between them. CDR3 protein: CASSPHPRGYEQYF. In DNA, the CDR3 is TGCGCCAGCAGCCCCCACCCTCGAGGTTACGAGCAGTACTTC.

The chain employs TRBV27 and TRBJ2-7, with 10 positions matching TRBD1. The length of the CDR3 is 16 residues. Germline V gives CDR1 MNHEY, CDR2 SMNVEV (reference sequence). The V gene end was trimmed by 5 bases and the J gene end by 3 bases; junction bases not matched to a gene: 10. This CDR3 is CASSTPRTGGNYEQYF. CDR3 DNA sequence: TGTGCCAGCAGTACCCCCCGGACAGGGGGAAACTACGAGCAGTACTTC.

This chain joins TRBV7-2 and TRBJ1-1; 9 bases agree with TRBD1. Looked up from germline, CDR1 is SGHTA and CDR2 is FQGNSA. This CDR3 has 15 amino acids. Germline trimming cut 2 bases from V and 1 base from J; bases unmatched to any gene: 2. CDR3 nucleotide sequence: TGTGCCAGCAGCTTACTGGGACAGGGGAACACTGAAGCTTTCTTT. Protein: CASSLLGQGNTEAFF. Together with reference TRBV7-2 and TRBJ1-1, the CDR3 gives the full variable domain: GAGVSQSPSNKVTEKGKDVELRCDPISGHTALYWYRQSLGQGLEFLIYFQGNSAPDKSGLPSDRFSAERTGGSVSTLTIQRTQQEDSAVYLCASSLLGQGNTEAFFGQGTRLTVV.

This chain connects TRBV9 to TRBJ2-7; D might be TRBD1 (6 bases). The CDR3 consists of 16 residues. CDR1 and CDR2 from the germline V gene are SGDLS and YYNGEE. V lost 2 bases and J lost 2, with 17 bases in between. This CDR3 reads CASSVDSGDTTYEQYF. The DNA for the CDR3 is TGTGCCAGCAGCGTCGACAGTGGGGACACTACCTACGAGCAGTACTTC.

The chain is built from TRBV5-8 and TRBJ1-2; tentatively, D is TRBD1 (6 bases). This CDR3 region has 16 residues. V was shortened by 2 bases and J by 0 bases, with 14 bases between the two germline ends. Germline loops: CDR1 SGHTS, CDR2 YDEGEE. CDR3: CASSFLGQSPNYGYTF. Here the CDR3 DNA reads TGTGCCAGCAGCTTCCTTGGACAGTCTCCTAACTATGGCTACACCTTC.